The following is a T cell receptor beta chain sequence with its context. The data derive from a study of blood T cell repertoires in COVID-19. Profiling relied on immunoSEQ multiplex PCR, and the TCRdb table lists in-frame clones only, not all of them. Of some 350,000 clones listed, roughly 90% are singletons. The CDR3 length is 12 residues. Trimming stripped 8 bases from V and 4 bases from J, with 14 bases between. CDR1 and CDR2 (germline): SQVTM, ANQGSEA. The rearrangement uses TRBV29-1 and TRBJ1-1; the D gene is possibly TRBD1 (5 bases). This sequence originates from a man aged 18 to 29 with active or convalescent COVID-19. The sample taken for sequencing was peripheral blood. The CDR3 DNA is TGCAGCTACCGCTCGGGGGGCACTGAAGCTTTCTTT. This sequence encodes CSYRSGGTEAFF.